This TCR beta chain was found in a study of vaccination effects on CD4 cells after COVID-19 (dated by TCRdb to the early 2020s). Turning to the overall study: Participants received two doses of either the BNT162b2 or the mRNA-1273 mRNA SARS-CoV-2 vaccine. SARS-CoV-2 spike-specific CD4+ TCR repertoires from before and after mRNA vaccination were compared in COVID-19 convalescent patients and in infection-naive vaccine recipients. The full study included over 8 COVID-19 convalescent patients and a few SARS-CoV-2-naive healthy vaccine recipients. Cultures from other donors in the study were sequenced using the Oncomine TCR Beta short-read assay on an Illumina iSeq 100.

Worth noting for this clone: Its binding antigen is unknown. Base qualities are missing; no much larger clone stands one base away.

Receptor amplification or capture employed the immunoSEQ multiplex PCR assay. DNA from the CD4+ T cells that had been cultured and isolated underwent TCR beta CDR3 sequencing. Regarding the original processing steps: Non-productive TCR sequences were removed, reads were trimmed to the CDR3 region, and CDR3s of at least 7 amino acids were retained. Antigen-specific clonotypes were identified using the MANAFEST web app by comparison of expansion in peptide wells against reference cultures. To be called positive, a clone needed expansion at FDR<0.05 compared with the reference and with all other wells, an odds ratio greater than 5, and a frequency greater than 0.1% in two replicate wells. Clonotypes significantly expanded in SARS-CoV-2 spike wells and in at least one common cold coronavirus spike condition were defined as cross-reactive. CDR3 similarity was assessed by Levenshtein distance using the stringdist R package, and unrooted trees were constructed with ape in R 3.6.1. Not all clones reach the TCRdb copy of this immuneACCESS table, which keeps in-frame sequences only. Checked studies attribute under half of the gap to unresolved V genes and leave the rest unexplained. V and J calls plus clone size are reproduced from that table; the DNA served to infer D and trimming. This sample has about 73,000 clones in its table, and approximately 74% of those were observed once. Roughly 2.9% of the sample is held by the ten biggest clonotypes.

V is shortened by 8 bases, J by 0 bases, and the region joining them spans 9 bases. The CDR3 goes from the cysteine to the phenylalanine over 13 residues. Of the read, only the CDR3 DNA is kept; its 39 bases are in frame from base 1. CDR1 and CDR2 were assigned from the germline V gene as KGHDR and SFDVKD. Points the paper makes about the study in general: Clones induced by infection and clones induced by vaccination both contracted markedly at late timepoints after vaccination, which fits with T cell responses waning over time. Among healthy vaccine recipients, nearly all vaccine-induced clones were SARS-CoV-2 mono-reactive, and only 1 of 255 was cross-reactive with common cold coronaviruses. Limitations of the study were the small number of convalescent patients and the absence of early post-infection timepoints.

In the ViraFEST assay, PBMC were stimulated with viral peptide pools, and TCR sequencing was then used to find antigen-specific CD4+ T cell clonotypes based on their expansion. After 10 days of culture, CD4+ T cells were isolated with the EasySep CD4+ T cell isolation kit. Negative nucleocapsid antibody results before and after vaccination confirmed that the healthy vaccine recipients had no prior SARS-CoV-2 infection. Each well held 1.5 million to 2.5 million PBMC cultured in IMDM containing 5% human AB serum, 9.5 to 10 IU/ml IL-2 and gentamicin, along with around 11 ug/ml peptides. Half of the culture medium was replaced with fresh IL-2-containing medium on days 3 and 7. Unless noted otherwise, every peptide stimulation condition was cultured in triplicate wells. PBMC were separated from whole blood using Ficoll-Paque Plus gradient centrifugation and were then either cryopreserved at -140C or used fresh. The overlapping peptide pools covered the spike proteins of SARS-CoV-2 as well as those of the common cold coronaviruses HCoV-NL63, HCoV-OC43 and HCoV-229E. Genomic DNA was extracted from cultured CD4+ T cells with the QIAamp micro DNA kit.

The TCR was taken from a human donor who received a COVID-19 vaccine. This specimen consisted of CD4+ T cells from PBMCs cultured with HCoV-NL63 spike peptides, obtained before COVID-19 vaccination. The cell subset or site label of this sample denotes: HCoV-NL63 spike overlapping peptide pool stimulation. The receptor chain draws on TRBV24-1 and TRBJ1-1; confidence is insufficient to name the D gene. The CDR3 in this case is CATKGSMNTEAFF. The nucleotide sequence is TGTGCCACCAAGGGCAGCATGAACACTGAAGCTTTCTTT.